This record looks at one TCR beta chain sequence and its context. The sample originates from a study of shared clonotypes between healthy human individuals. TCRdb keeps only in-frame clones here, not all; method: immunoSEQ multiplex PCR. Among 2 million to 3 million clones, over 85% were seen once, and the ten largest hold roughly 0.15%. The length of the CDR3 is 17 residues. CDR1 is SGHDN and CDR2 is FVKESK in the germline V gene. The germline V and J ends were trimmed by 0 bases and 6 bases, with 17 bases remaining between them. This sequence was found in a man younger than 35 in good health. The gene calls are TRBV14 and TRBJ2-2, with a tentative D call TRBD1 (6 bases). Material for sequencing was naive CD4+ T cells sorted from blood. Noted subset: CD45RA+ positively selected. This CDR3 is CASSQDYGQFRPGELFF. The CDR3 nucleotides read TGTGCCAGCAGCCAAGATTATGGACAGTTCAGGCCCGGGGAGCTGTTTTTT.